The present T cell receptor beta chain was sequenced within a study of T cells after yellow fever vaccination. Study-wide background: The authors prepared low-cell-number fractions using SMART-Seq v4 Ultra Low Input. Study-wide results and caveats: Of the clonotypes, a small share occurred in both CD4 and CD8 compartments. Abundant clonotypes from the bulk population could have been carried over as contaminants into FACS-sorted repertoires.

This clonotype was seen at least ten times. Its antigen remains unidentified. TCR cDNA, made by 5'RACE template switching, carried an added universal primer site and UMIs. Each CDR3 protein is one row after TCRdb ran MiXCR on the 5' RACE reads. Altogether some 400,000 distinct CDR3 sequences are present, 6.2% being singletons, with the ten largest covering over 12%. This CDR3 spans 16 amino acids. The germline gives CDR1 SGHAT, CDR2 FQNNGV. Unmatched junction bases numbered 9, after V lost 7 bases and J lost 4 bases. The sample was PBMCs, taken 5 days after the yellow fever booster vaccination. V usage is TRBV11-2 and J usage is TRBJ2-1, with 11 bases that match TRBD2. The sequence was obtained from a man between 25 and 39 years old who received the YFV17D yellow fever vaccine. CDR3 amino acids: CASIPRGTSGYNEQFF. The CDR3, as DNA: TGTGCCAGCATCCCGAGGGGGACTAGCGGTTACAATGAGCAGTTCTTC.